Below are 32 T cell receptor beta chains sequenced from a single sample in a study of chemoradiotherapy in HPV16-positive cancers. Some clones are missing from TCRdb's copy, which holds only in-frame ones; the method was immunoSEQ multiplex PCR. The table includes thousands of clones, about 67% detected once. This sample comprised tumor tissue, obtained from a patient who underwent chemoradiotherapy. These receptors all stem from a human donor with HPV-associated anogenital cancer.

This chain uses TRBV28 with TRBJ1-2; 9 positions agree with TRBD1. The J segment lost 4 bases and the V segment lost 6 bases, leaving 12 bases of the junction unmatched. This CDR3 contains 16 residues. Per germline, CDR1 MDHEN and CDR2 SYDVKM. CDR3 residues: CASRTGGDRAFYGYTF. CDR3 coding DNA: TGTGCCAGCAGAACTGGGGGGGACAGGGCCTTCTATGGCTACACCTTC.

The chain uses TRBV19 and TRBJ1-5; the match to TRBD1 covers 7 bases. Germline CDR1 is LNHDA and CDR2 is SQIVND (reference sequence). Losses at the gene ends were 6 bases for V and 3 bases for J; bases not matched to a gene: 5. The CDR3 is 14 amino acids. In DNA form, the CDR3 reads TGTGCCAGTAGAACAGGGGTCCTCAATCAGCCCCAGCATTTT. This codes for CASRTGVLNQPQHF.

The rearrangement joins TRBV25-1 to TRBJ2-1; TRBD1 agrees at 10 bases. V trimming: 6 bases; J trimming: 6 bases; junction bases outside the gene matches: 8. The length of the CDR3 is 15 residues. Germline V gene data show CDR1 as MGHDK and CDR2 as SYGVNS. The CDR3 is CASRSPGTGVNEQFF. For the CDR3, the DNA is TGTGCCAGCAGGAGCCCTGGGACAGGGGTCAATGAGCAGTTCTTC.

This sequence joins TRBV21-1 and TRBJ2-1; TRBD2 is taken as the D call from the table, unchecked against the DNA. TRBV21-1 corresponds to a pseudogene. There are 16 residues in the CDR3. CDR3 residues: CASSKWGAGVYNEQFF. Written as DNA, the CDR3 is TGTGCCAGCAGTAAGTGGGGAGCGGGGGTCTACAATGAGCAGTTCTTC.

The chain is built from TRBV14 and TRBJ2-1, with 7 bases that match TRBD1. Looked up from germline, CDR1 is SGHDN and CDR2 is FVKESK. V shed 4 bases and J 4 bases; nucleotides not matched to a gene: 13. The CDR3 is 17 amino acids. The CDR3 is CASSLRTGSISYNEQFF. CDR3 in DNA: TGTGCCAGCAGCCTTCGGACAGGATCTATCAGTTACAATGAGCAGTTCTTC.

The genes are TRBV5-6 and TRBJ2-5; possible D gene TRBD2, 5 bases. Germline values: CDR1 SGHDT, CDR2 YYEEEE. V was trimmed by 2 bases and J by 3 bases, leaving 5 bases between them. The CDR3 is 12 amino acids. DNA of the CDR3: TGTGCCAGCAGCTTAGCGGAAGAGACCCAGTACTTC. It yields the protein CASSLAEETQYF.

The chain employs TRBV5-1 and TRBJ2-5; 10 nucleotides match TRBD1. The CDR3 is 14 amino acids. Germline loops: CDR1 SGHRS, CDR2 YFSETQ. J was trimmed by 5 bases and V by 6 bases; bases with no gene match: 7. The chain's CDR3 is CASTPGQGKETQYF. The CDR3, as DNA: TGCGCCAGCACCCCGGGACAGGGGAAGGAGACCCAGTACTTC. Full variable domain (missing parts from reference TRBV5-1 and TRBJ2-5): KAGVTQTPRYLIKTRGQQVTLSCSPISGHRSVSWYQQTPGQGLQFLFEYFSETQRNKGNFPGRFSGRQFSNSRSEMNVSTLELGDSALYLCASTPGQGKETQYFGPGTRLLVL.

The chain carries TRBV10-1 and TRBJ2-2; no definite D call. Germline CDR1 and CDR2: WNHNN and SYGVQD (reference sequence). The CDR3 runs 15 residues. V lost 4 bases and J 3 bases, leaving 12 bases between the germline ends. DNA of the CDR3: TGCGCCAGCAGTGCTTACGGGTCTTACACCGGGGAGCTGTTTTTT. Translation gives CASSAYGSYTGELFF.

V usage is TRBV30 and J usage is TRBJ2-5; D may be TRBD2 (5 bases). Trimming removed 2 bases from V and 5 bases from J, with 9 bases in between. The CDR3 spans 12 residues. Germline V gene data show CDR1 as GTSNPN and CDR2 as SVGIG (reference sequence). The chain's CDR3 is CAWSPEVETQYF. CDR3 sequence (DNA): TGTGCCTGGAGTCCGGAGGTGGAGACCCAGTACTTC.

The chain is built from TRBV7-2 and TRBJ2-7; D is ambiguous. V was trimmed by 6 bases and J by 3 bases, leaving 6 bases between them. The CDR3 spans 11 residues. Germline V gives CDR1 SGHTA, CDR2 FQGNSA. In DNA form, the CDR3 reads TGTGCCAGCAGTCAAGTCTACGAGCAGTACTTC. Encoded protein: CASSQVYEQYF.

The V and J genes are TRBV7-9 and TRBJ1-1; 7 bases fit TRBD1. CDR1 and CDR2 from the germline V gene are SEHNR and FQNEAQ (reference sequence). The V gene end was trimmed by 4 bases and the J gene end by 0 bases; junction bases not matched to a gene: 2. This CDR3 is 14 amino acids long. In DNA form, the CDR3 reads TGTGCCAGCAGCTCACAGGGGATGAACACTGAAGCTTTCTTT. Translation: CASSSQGMNTEAFF.

V is TRBV7-9 and J is TRBJ2-1; possibly TRBD2 for D (5 bases). Germline V gene data show CDR1 as SEHNR and CDR2 as FQNEAQ (reference sequence). The CDR3 runs to 15 residues. V lost 5 bases and J 0 bases, leaving 11 bases between the germline ends. CDR3 in amino acids: CASSAFGNSYNEQFF. The CDR3 DNA reads TGTGCCAGCAGCGCATTCGGGAACTCCTACAATGAGCAGTTCTTC.

The rearrangement joins TRBV6-1 to TRBJ1-1, with a weak D call TRBD1 (6 bases). Germline V gene data show CDR1 as MNHNS and CDR2 as SASEGT. V lost 5 bases and J lost 3, with 13 bases in between. This CDR3 contains 14 residues. The CDR3 DNA follows: TGTGCCAGCAGTTTGCAGGGGCGGCACACTGAAGCTTTCTTT. It translates to CASSLQGRHTEAFF.

This clone was seen only a few times. The genes are TRBV5-4 and TRBJ2-7, with D unresolved. Trimming left V 5 bases short and J 2 bases short, with 11 bases between. Germline V gives CDR1 SGHNT, CDR2 YYREEE (reference sequence). The CDR3 has 13 residues. The CDR3 protein is CASSPSTTYEQYF. CDR3 nucleotides: TGTGCCAGCAGTCCAAGTACCACCTACGAGCAGTACTTC. Looking up the rest from reference TRBV5-4 and TRBJ2-7 gives the full variable domain: ETGVTQSPTHLIKTRGQQVTLRCSSQSGHNTVSWYQQALGQGPQFIFQYYREEENGRGNFPPRFSGLQFPNYSSELNVNALELDDSALYLCASSPSTTYEQYFGPGTRLTVT.

The chain is built from TRBV4-1 and TRBJ1-1; 7 bases agree with TRBD1. The trim removed 3 bases at V and 1 base at J, leaving 5 bases unmatched. Germline V gene lookup returns CDR1 MGHRA and CDR2 YSYEKL. The CDR3 length is 15 residues. The CDR3, as DNA: TGCGCCAGCAGCCAGGTGACAGGGAGGAACACTGAAGCTTTCTTT. Its protein product is CASSQVTGRNTEAFF.

CDR3 protein: CASSVEGVAPIAKNIQYF. The CDR3 nucleotides read TGTGCCAGCAGCGTAGAGGGGGTGGCACCAATAGCCAAAAACATTCAGTACTTC. The chain uses TRBV9 and TRBJ2-4, with D perhaps TRBD1 (6 bases). This CDR3 has 18 residues. V lost 0 bases to trimming and J lost 0 bases, with 16 bases between them. In germline, CDR1 is SGDLS, CDR2 YYNGEE.

The gene calls are TRBV28 and TRBJ1-5, with unresolved D. V dropped 8 bases and J dropped 4 bases, with 12 bases sitting between them. The CDR3 has 13 residues. The germline gives CDR1 MDHEN, CDR2 SYDVKM. The CDR3 DNA reads TGTGCCAGCGGCCTGATAGGTAATCAGCCCCAGCATTTT. Protein: CASGLIGNQPQHF.

This clone was seen more than once but under ten times. The rearrangement joins TRBV6-5 to TRBJ1-2, with TRBD1 matching over 7 bases. V was pared by 6 bases and J by 4 bases, with 8 bases of the junction left unmatched. This CDR3 has 14 amino acids. In germline, CDR1 is MNHEY, CDR2 SVGAGI. CDR3 residues: CASSRQGGFYGYTF. The DNA of the CDR3 is TGTGCCAGCAGCCGACAGGGAGGTTTCTATGGCTACACCTTC.

In its sample, this clone was seen a few times. V is TRBV5-4 and J is TRBJ2-4, with a possible D match to TRBD1 (5 bases). Deletions cut 4 bases from V and 9 bases from J, with 14 bases between. The CDR3 runs 13 residues. Germline V CDR1 and CDR2: SGHNT, YYREEE (reference sequence). Here the CDR3 reads CASSITGMGIQYF. For the CDR3, the DNA is TGTGCCAGCAGCATAACAGGCATGGGCATTCAGTACTTC.

This chain connects TRBV7-2 to TRBJ1-5; the match to TRBD1 covers 10 bases. The ends lost 0 bases at V and 5 bases at J; junction bases unmatched: 4. The CDR3 extends over 16 amino acids. CDR1 is SGHTA and CDR2 is FQGNSA in the germline V gene. CDR3 nucleotides: TGTGCCAGCAGCTTAGCGATTGACAGGGGGCATCAGCCCCAGCATTTT. Residues: CASSLAIDRGHQPQHF. The full variable domain, in which reference TRBV7-2 and TRBJ1-5 provide the parts outside the CDR3, is GAGVSQSPSNKVTEKGKDVELRCDPISGHTALYWYRQSLGQGLEFLIYFQGNSAPDKSGLPSDRFSAERTGGSVSTLTIQRTQQEDSAVYLCASSLAIDRGHQPQHFGDGTRLSIL.

The CDR3 here is CAAGWAGRNQPQHF. The CDR3 coding sequence is TGTGCCGCCGGTTGGGCGGGAAGGAATCAGCCCCAGCATTTT. The chain is built from TRBV30 and TRBJ1-5; D is uncertain. The germline gives CDR1 GTSNPN, CDR2 SVGIG (reference sequence). V was clipped by 8 bases and J by 4 bases, with 18 bases between them. The CDR3 runs 14 residues.

With respect to this clone: Its ends do not fully match the called genes, so a read error is possible. This rearrangement joins TRBV4-1 to TRBJ1-5; D call uncertain. The CDR3 is 13 amino acids. The germline CDR1 and CDR2 sequences are MGHRA and YSYEKL. The CDR3 bases are TGCGCCAGCCGCCAAGACCGTTCTGGGCCCCAGCATTTT. Encoded protein: CASRQDRSGPQHF.

This clone was detected only once. The chain couples TRBV7-3 to TRBJ2-1; maybe TRBD2 (5 bases). Germline V gene sequence: CDR1 SGHTA, CDR2 FQGTGA. Trimming pared 1 base from V and 6 bases from J, leaving 13 bases between. This CDR3 spans 15 amino acids. As DNA, the CDR3 is TGTGCCAGCAGCTTAAACGAGGGATTCGGCAATGAGCAGTTCTTC. Amino acid sequence: CASSLNEGFGNEQFF. The full variable domain, completed using reference TRBV7-3 and TRBJ2-1, is GAGVSQTPSNKVTEKGKYVELRCDPISGHTALYWYRQSLGQGPEFLIYFQGTGAADDSGLPNDRFFAVRPEGSVSTLKIQRTERGDSAVYLCASSLNEGFGNEQFFGPGTRLTVL.

For the CDR3, the DNA is TGTGCCAGTAGTCCCTACTCCGCAGGTAATAGCAATCAGCCCCAGCATTTT. Encoded protein: CASSPYSAGNSNQPQHF. This chain links TRBV19 with TRBJ1-5; D gene unclear. Germline V CDR1 and CDR2: LNHDA, SQIVND (reference sequence). The CDR3 loop spans 17 amino acids. V lost 5 bases, J lost 0 bases, and 17 bases lay in between.

CDR3 DNA sequence: TGCGCCAGCACCCCCGTCCTGACTTTC. It encodes CASTPVLTF. The V gene is TRBV23-1, the J gene TRBJ2-6; D not resolved. TRBV23-1 is an ORF; its function is uncertain. This CDR3 has 9 amino acids. The V end was cut by 7 bases, the J end by 12 bases, with 4 bases between.

This clone was counted between two and nine times. The genes are TRBV5-1 and TRBJ2-2; 9 bases line up with TRBD2. After removal of 4 bases from V and 8 bases from J, the junction contained 15 bases not matched to a gene. Germline CDR1 reads SGHRS; CDR2 reads YFSETQ. CDR3 size: 17 residues. The CDR3 here is CASSAPGLASSAGELFF. DNA of the CDR3: TGCGCCAGCAGCGCCCCGGGACTAGCCTCGTCAGCGGGGGAGCTGTTTTTT.

This clone was recorded a few times. This rearrangement joins TRBV5-4 to TRBJ1-2; a possible D gene is TRBD1 (5 bases). CDR3 length: 15 residues. V was trimmed by 4 bases and J by 7 bases, leaving 20 bases between them. Per the germline V gene, CDR1 is SGHNT and CDR2 is YYREEE (reference sequence). The CDR3 spells CASSLESLTGSGYTF. The CDR3 region has the DNA TGTGCCAGCAGCCTAGAATCCCTCACAGGCAGTGGCTACACCTTC.

V is TRBV9 and J is TRBJ2-5; 10 nucleotides agree with TRBD2. Germline V lookup: CDR1 SGDLS, CDR2 YYNGEE. CDR3 length equals 14 residues. V shed 4 bases, J shed 5 bases, and the junction held 5 bases outside the gene matches. The CDR3 loop reads CASSTAGGRETQYF. The CDR3 DNA reads as TGTGCCAGCAGCACAGCGGGAGGGCGTGAGACCCAGTACTTC.

The gene calls are TRBV5-1 and TRBJ1-4; 9 positions match TRBD1. Germline lookup yields CDR1 SGHRS and CDR2 YFSETQ. The CDR3 sequence is 14 residues long. After removal of 2 bases from V and 7 bases from J, the junction contained 3 bases not matched to a gene. Here the CDR3 reads CASSLQQGAEKLFF. CDR3 DNA sequence: TGCGCCAGCAGCTTACAACAGGGGGCTGAAAAACTGTTTTTT.

The chain employs TRBV11-2 and TRBJ2-3; tentatively, D is TRBD1 or TRBD2 (6 bases each). The CDR3 is 14 amino acids. Trimming cost V 1 base and J 6 bases, with 11 bases left between them. Germline V CDR1 and CDR2: SGHAT, FQNNGV. The CDR3 bases are TGTGCCAGCAGCTTAGGTGGGGGGCACGATACGCAGTATTTT. Protein sequence: CASSLGGGHDTQYF.

V usage is TRBV29-1 and J usage is TRBJ2-7; D may be TRBD1 (5 bases). The CDR3 extends over 12 amino acids. Germline V gene lookup returns CDR1 SQVTM and CDR2 ANQGSEA. The ends were cut back, 7 bases at V and 0 bases at J, with 10 bases in the middle. The CDR3 region is CSAQTVSYEQYF. Here the CDR3 DNA reads TGCAGCGCCCAGACAGTCTCCTACGAGCAGTACTTC.

The V call is TRBV9, the J call TRBJ2-3; D possibly matches TRBD1 or TRBD2 (5 bases each). Germline loops: CDR1 SGDLS, CDR2 YYNGEE. V was shortened by 4 bases and J by 0 bases, with 18 bases between the two germline ends. CDR3 length: 17 amino acids. This chain's CDR3 is CASSLHGGSLSTDTQYF. CDR3 DNA: TGTGCCAGCAGCCTCCATGGGGGTAGCCTTAGCACAGATACGCAGTATTTT.